This T cell receptor (beta chain) was sequenced during a study of CD8+ T cells in alopecia areata (dated by TCRdb to 2017 to 2018). In terms of the full investigation: Skin from C3H/HeJ donors with spontaneous alopecia (roughly 6-13 months old) was grafted onto female C3H/HeJ recipients aged roughly 6-11 weeks. To study T cell clonal expansion in alopecia areata, the researchers applied high-throughput TCRbeta sequencing to both the C3H/HeJ mouse model and human patients. In humans, TCRbeta sequencing was performed on scalp tissue and on sorted CD4+ and CD8+ peripheral blood T cells from healthy controls and from patients with patchy or totalis/universalis alopecia areata. Clonality in the scalp was compared among normal scalp (n=4), patchy alopecia areata scalp (n=8), and alopecia totalis/universalis scalp (n=8). RNA was extracted with the PAXgene miRNA kit for fixed scalp, the miRNeasy kit for PBMCs, and the RNeasy kit for mouse skin. TCRbeta CDR3 regions were amplified by immunoSEQ multiplex PCR with 35 Vbeta forward and 13 Jbeta reverse primers.

Library prep was done by the immunoSEQ multiplex PCR assay. RNA was extracted from all samples and reverse transcribed into cDNA, which served as template for TCR sequencing. First-strand cDNA was synthesized with SuperScript III using a 2:1 mix of oligo-dT and random hexamers. Amplification bias was assessed with a synthetic immune receptor repertoire, and residual bias was removed computationally. Sequencing of the libraries was done on Illumina HiSeq using 60 bp reads that spanned the CDR3 and were read from J toward V. On the authors' methods: Raw reads were preprocessed to remove errors, and CDR3 was defined by IMGT conventions from the conserved cysteine to phenylalanine. Clonality was calculated as 1 minus Shannon entropy normalized by log2 of the number of productive unique TCRs. Whether each scalp clone was CD4 or CD8 was inferred by checking scalp TCRbeta sequences against the CD4 and CD8 repertoires from sorted blood. TCRdb retrieved this table from immuneACCESS and kept in-frame rearrangements only. Not all clones are present; in checked studies, unresolved V genes account for under half, and no reason is known for the remainder. Clonal size and the V and J genes are those of that table, whereas D and trimming came from the DNA. The sample counts 200,000 to 300,000 clones, each observed more than once. The ten largest clones add up to 0.9% to 1.5% of the sample.

Cells from mouse cutaneous lymph nodes were pooled, stained for CD4, CD8alpha, NKG2D, NKG2ACE and other markers, and then sorted on a BD Influx. Worth noting for this clone: Its binding antigen is unknown. For this receptor, the gene names and germline sequences are taken from the mouse.

The investigation overall reported the following: Compared with normal scalp, lesional scalp, particularly in alopecia totalis/universalis, had higher clonality and more expanded CD8+ clones, which suggests antigenic drive. Shared TCR sequences between patients were less evident than in mice, which may be partly attributable to HLA diversity in the patient population. Scalp TCR repertoire analysis is complicated because resident alphabeta T cells in normal human skin are also sequenced, whereas mouse skin is dominated by gammadelta T cells.

Source material: CD4+ T cells sorted from a lymph node. This TCR was sampled from a C3H/HeJ mouse with alopecia areata. Regarding MHC type, mice of this strain are H2-k.

For the CDR3, the sequence is CASSDKVRGLAEQFF. The part of the CDR3 DNA that was read is TGTGCCAGCAGTGATAAAGTGAGGGGGCTCGCT. Rearrangement joined TRBV13-1 to TRBJ2-1; tentative D gene TRBD1, with 7 bases matching. The read ends 4 residues before the CDR3 terminus; that terminus is restored from the germline J gene. The CDR3 spans 15 residues, from the cysteine through the phenylalanine. Part of the CDR3 DNA is given, 33 bases translated from base 1. The germline V gene provides CDR1 NSHNY and CDR2 SYGAGN.